Listed here are 18 T cell receptor beta chains from one sample, sequenced in a study of T-cell reconstitution after alpha-beta-depleted transplantation in children. A TCRbeta library incorporating unique molecular identifiers was prepared. Using its own MiXCR run on the PCR reads, TCRdb lists one record per CDR3 protein. This table holds about 460,000 distinct CDR3 sequences, approximately 10% found once. Sample: PBMCs, taken before TCRalphabeta/CD19-depleted stem cell transplant. Every receptor here comes from a child aged 2-15 years with inherited bone marrow failure, due to receive a stem cell transplant.

The chain carries TRBV27 and TRBJ1-6; tentative D call: TRBD1 (6 bases). V lost 3 bases to trimming and J lost 7 bases, with 19 bases between them. This CDR3 has 17 amino acids. Germline assignment: CDR1 MNHEY and CDR2 SMNVEV (reference sequence). The CDR3 coding sequence is TGTGCCAGCAGTTTGGCCTGGGGGGGGGCATCCAATTCACCCCTCCACTTT. It is translated as CASSLAWGGASNSPLHF.

This clonotype was counted ten times or more. V is TRBV4-3 and J is TRBJ2-7; D call uncertain. This CDR3 has 15 amino acids. Germline V gene data show CDR1 as LGHNA and CDR2 as YSLEER. V was cut by 5 bases and J by 0 bases, with 14 bases left in between. DNA for the CDR3: TGCGCCAGCAGCTCCGTCGACGGACCCTCCTACGAGCAGTACTTC. It translates to CASSSVDGPSYEQYF.

There are many counts of this clonotype. The chain carries TRBV4-1 and TRBJ2-7; D not certain. Germline V gene sequence: CDR1 MGHRA, CDR2 YSYEKL. This CDR3 is built from 14 residues. Deletions cut 1 base from V and 7 bases from J, with 14 bases between. The CDR3 DNA reads TGCGCCAGCAGCCAAGGGTATTCCGAAGGGGAGCAGTACTTC. Protein: CASSQGYSEGEQYF.

This clonotype was recorded many times. The CDR3 sequence: CASSQAVTTRMDTQYF. The CDR3 nucleotides read TGCGCCAGCAGCCAAGCGGTGACCACCCGAATGGATACGCAGTATTTT. The V gene is TRBV4-3, the J gene TRBJ2-3; D remains ambiguous. Trimming took off 1 base at V and 6 bases at J, with 17 bases between the two ends. The CDR3 is made up of 16 amino acids. CDR1 LGHNA and CDR2 YSLEER come from the germline V gene.

This clonotype was picked up many times. The chain uses TRBV11-2 and TRBJ2-1, with TRBD2 matching over 11 bases. The CDR3 has 19 residues. In germline, CDR1 is SGHAT, CDR2 FQNNGV. V lost 4 bases and J lost 0; bases outside the gene matches: 11. CDR3 amino acids: CASSSPYHSGRDSYNEQFF. CDR3 nucleotides: TGTGCCAGCAGCTCGCCCTACCATAGCGGGAGGGACTCCTACAATGAGCAGTTCTTC.

This clonotype was seen repeatedly, ten times or more. The gene calls are TRBV5-1 and TRBJ2-1; 8 bases map to TRBD1. Germline V gene lookup returns CDR1 SGHRS and CDR2 YFSETQ. CDR3 length: 16 residues. J lost 3 bases, V lost 4 bases, and 9 bases had no gene match. CDR3 residues: CASSRGQELYYNEQFF. The DNA for the CDR3 is TGCGCCAGCAGCCGGGGACAGGAGCTGTACTACAATGAGCAGTTCTTC.

This clonotype appeared many times. The chain recombines TRBV27 with TRBJ2-5, with D tentatively TRBD1 or TRBD2 (5 bases each). The CDR3 is 14 residues long. V lost 2 bases and J 4 bases, leaving 11 bases between the germline ends. In germline, CDR1 is MNHEY, CDR2 SMNVEV (reference sequence). CDR3: CASSLGGVGETQYF. The CDR3, as DNA: TGTGCCAGCAGTTTAGGGGGAGTGGGAGAGACCCAGTACTTC.

This clonotype was seen repeatedly, ten times or more. V gene TRBV7-2 combines with J gene TRBJ2-7; TRBD2 matches at 13 bases. CDR3 length: 15 amino acids. From germline, CDR1 is SGHTA and CDR2 FQGNSA. Trimming at V came to 6 bases and at J to 6 bases, leaving 8 bases not matched to a gene. CDR3 DNA: TGTGCCAGCAGTCGGACTAGCGGGAGCGTCCGCGAGCAGTACTTC. Protein product: CASSRTSGSVREQYF.

The chain recombines TRBV7-2 with TRBJ2-7; D is possibly TRBD2 (5 bases). CDR3 length: 14 amino acids. Germline values: CDR1 SGHTA, CDR2 FQGNSA. The V end lost 2 bases, the J end lost 3 bases, and 11 bases lay between the germline ends. DNA for the CDR3: TGTGCCAGCAGCTTATGGGCTAGCAGCTACGAGCAGTACTTC. It yields the protein CASSLWASSYEQYF.

CDR3 amino acids: CASSSRGAGNTIYF. The CDR3 DNA follows: TGTGCCAGCAGTTCAAGGGGCGCCGGAAACACCATATATTTT. This rearrangement joins TRBV28 to TRBJ1-3; D may be TRBD1 (5 bases). This CDR3 has 14 residues. Germline CDR1 is MDHEN and CDR2 is SYDVKM. Trimming stripped 4 bases from V and 4 bases from J, with 11 bases between.

This clonotype has a count of ten or more. The J gene is TRBJ2-7, the V gene TRBV27; 16 nucleotides align to TRBD2. V lost 5 bases to trimming and J lost 4 bases; unmatched junction nucleotides: 5. The CDR3 sequence is 16 residues long. CDR1 MNHEY and CDR2 SMNVEV come from the germline V gene (reference sequence). The CDR3 sequence is CASSPGTSGRVYEQYF. The CDR3 DNA is TGTGCCAGCAGTCCGGGGACTAGCGGGAGGGTGTACGAGCAGTACTTC.

The genes are TRBV30 and TRBJ1-1; 9 bases agree with TRBD1. Germline values: CDR1 GTSNPN, CDR2 SVGIG (reference sequence). The CDR3 length is 13 residues. V lost 2 bases and J lost 6; bases outside the gene matches: 4. CDR3 nucleotides: TGTGCCTGGAGTCTGACAGGGGGATCTGAAGCTTTCTTT. Translation gives CAWSLTGGSEAFF.

The table lists this clonotype with a few counts. The chain combines TRBV24-1 with TRBJ2-7; 7 nucleotides line up with TRBD1. Looked up from germline, CDR1 is KGHDR and CDR2 is SFDVKD. The trim removed 12 bases at V and 4 bases at J, leaving 11 bases unmatched. The CDR3 spans 13 residues. DNA of the CDR3: TGTGCCGTCCCGGGACAGAGGGTATACGAGCAGTACTTC. It is translated as CAVPGQRVYEQYF.

The chain recombines TRBV7-6 with TRBJ2-1, with TRBD2 matching over 9 bases. This CDR3 spans 19 amino acids. After removal of 7 bases from V and 1 base from J, the junction contained 17 bases not matched to a gene. Germline loops: CDR1 SGHVS, CDR2 FNYEAQ. The CDR3 sequence: CASNPGPLAGRRSYNEQFF. In nucleotides, the CDR3 is TGTGCCAGCAACCCCGGGCCCCTAGCGGGAAGAAGATCCTACAATGAGCAGTTCTTC. The variable domain in full, completed from reference TRBV7-6 and TRBJ2-1, reads GAGVSQSPRYKVTKRGQDVALRCDPISGHVSLYWYRQALGQGPEFLTYFNYEAQQDKSGLPNDRFSAERPEGSISTLTIQRTEQRDSAMYRCASNPGPLAGRRSYNEQFFGPGTRLTVL.

This clonotype was observed a few times. The gene calls are TRBV12-3 or TRBV12-4 and TRBJ1-3; D is perhaps TRBD1 (5 bases). Deletions cut 4 bases from V and 8 bases from J, with 27 bases between. CDR3 length: 18 residues. The CDR3 sequence: CASSYPTPGVPEGDTIYF. Written as DNA, the CDR3 is TGTGCCAGCAGTTACCCCACCCCGGGGGTCCCGGAAGGGGACACCATATATTTT.

This clonotype showed up many times. The chain joins TRBV25-1 to TRBJ1-2, with 8 bases lining up with TRBD1. After removal of 2 bases from V and 4 bases from J, the junction contained 3 bases not matched to a gene. The CDR3 extends over 14 amino acids. Germline CDR1 reads MGHDK; CDR2 reads SYGVNS. The CDR3 region is CASSEPTGGYGYTF. For the CDR3, the DNA is TGTGCCAGCAGTGAACCCACAGGGGGCTATGGCTACACCTTC.

This clonotype was seen ten or more times. CDR3 DNA sequence: TGCAGCGTGCTACAGGGATCCTACGAGCAGTACTTC. Protein sequence: CSVLQGSYEQYF. This sequence joins TRBV29-1 and TRBJ2-7, with D perhaps matching TRBD1 (6 bases). This CDR3 is 12 amino acids long. CDR1 is SQVTM, CDR2 ANQGSEA, per germline. V gave up 6 bases and J gave up 1 base, with 10 bases separating them.

This sequence joins TRBV4-1 and TRBJ1-2; the D gene is possibly TRBD1 (6 bases). Germline V gene data show CDR1 as MGHRA and CDR2 as YSYEKL. Trimming removed 3 bases from V and 5 bases from J, with 25 bases in between. This CDR3 contains 18 residues. This CDR3 reads CASSHVGTGTRGFYGYTF. In nucleotides, the CDR3 is TGCGCCAGCAGCCATGTCGGAACCGGGACAAGGGGATTTTATGGCTACACCTTC.